This TCR beta chain was identified in a study of blood T cell repertoires in COVID-19. Libraries were prepared by immunoSEQ multiplex PCR; TCRdb keeps only in-frame clonotypes and omits some of them. The data contain fewer than 250,000 clones, about 85% of them seen just once; the ten biggest clones take up about 20%. The germline CDR1 and CDR2 sequences are SGHRS and YFSETQ. The CDR3 runs 13 residues. V shed 5 bases and J 6 bases; nucleotides not matched to a gene: 7. The receptor was isolated from a human donor in a cohort sampled during active COVID-19. The rearrangement joins TRBV5-1 to TRBJ2-7; 8 positions match TRBD1. The sequenced sample was peripheral blood. The CDR3 DNA sequence: TGCGCCAGCAGAACGGCAGGGGGCTCCGAGCAGTACTTC. Translating it yields CASRTAGGSEQYF.